A single sample is the source of the 29 T cell receptor beta chains below, sequenced in a study of a mutant IDH1 vaccine in newly diagnosed glioma. Sequencing was performed with immunoSEQ multiplex PCR; in TCRdb, only in-frame clones are kept and a portion is missing. This sample has approximately 50,000 clones; roughly nine tenths occur once, and the top ten carry about 1.6%. Time point here: week 35, safety follow-up. Every single dose of the vaccine, 300 ug of mutant IDH1 20-mer peptide, came with topical imiquimod. The antigens these receptors bind are not known. Sequences were derived from PBMCs, sampled from a glioma patient whose treatment included an IDH1 peptide vaccine. Receptor source: a man aged 35 to 55 with glioma.

This chain uses TRBV7-8 with TRBJ2-4, with D perhaps matching TRBD1 (5 bases). Trimming pared 4 bases from V and 12 bases from J, leaving 13 bases between. Germline CDR1 SGHVS, CDR2 FQNEAQ. This CDR3 has 12 amino acids. The CDR3 is CASSSHSDNQYF. As DNA, the CDR3 is TGTGCCAGCAGCTCCCACTCGGACAATCAGTACTTC.

The V and J genes are TRBV7-3 and TRBJ1-1; D call uncertain. Trimming removed 2 bases at V and 0 bases at J, with 10 bases between. The length of the CDR3 is 15 residues. Germline CDR1 is SGHTA and CDR2 is FQGTGA. The CDR3 DNA is TGTGCCAGCAGCTTAGGTGATAGATTGAACACTGAAGCTTTCTTT. Translated: CASSLGDRLNTEAFF.

This chain joins TRBV5-5 and TRBJ2-1, with D perhaps matching TRBD1 (6 bases). With 0 bases removed from V and 5 bases from J, the gap between germline ends came to 12 bases. Germline CDR1 SGHKS, CDR2 YYEKEE (reference sequence). The CDR3 is made up of 15 amino acids. The CDR3 sequence: CASSLVARGNNEQFF. Written as DNA, the CDR3 is TGTGCCAGCAGCTTGGTTGCTAGGGGGAACAATGAGCAGTTCTTC.

The CDR3, as DNA: TGTGCCAGCACCGGCCGGGGTGGCACTGAAGCTTTCTTT. Amino acid sequence: CASTGRGGTEAFF. The chain couples TRBV7-2 to TRBJ1-1; D call uncertain. From germline, CDR1 is SGHTA and CDR2 FQGNSA. The CDR3 has 13 residues. V lost 7 bases, J lost 4 bases, and 13 bases lay in between.

The sample holds a few counts of this clone. The chain uses TRBV7-2 and TRBJ2-1; weak D call: TRBD2 (7 bases). The CDR3 loop spans 15 amino acids. CDR1 and CDR2 from the germline V gene are SGHTA and FQGNSA. The V and J ends lost 5 bases and 0 bases respectively, with 11 bases between them. As DNA, the CDR3 is TGTGCCAGCAGCCGGGGGGCTGTCTCCTACAATGAGCAGTTCTTC. Its protein product is CASSRGAVSYNEQFF.

This chain links TRBV5-1 with TRBJ2-1; a possible D gene is TRBD2 (6 bases). This CDR3 region has 14 residues. Germline lookup yields CDR1 SGHRS and CDR2 YFSETQ. V was shortened by 3 bases and J by 8 bases, with 15 bases between the two germline ends. The CDR3 loop is CASSWGTSGDEQFF. The CDR3, as DNA: TGCGCCAGCAGCTGGGGGACTTCCGGCGATGAGCAGTTCTTC.

The rearrangement joins TRBV19 to TRBJ2-3; TRBD1 matches 9 bases. Losses at the gene ends were 7 bases for V and 6 bases for J; bases not matched to a gene: 11. Germline CDR1 and CDR2: LNHDA and SQIVND (reference sequence). The CDR3 has 15 residues. The CDR3 DNA reads as TGTGCCAGTATGACTAGGACAGGGGCCAGGGATACGCAGTATTTT. Its translation: CASMTRTGARDTQYF.

This chain connects TRBV29-1 to TRBJ2-1; D remains ambiguous. This CDR3 region has 11 residues. Germline V gene lookup returns CDR1 SQVTM and CDR2 ANQGSEA. V lost 2 bases and J lost 4, with 3 bases in between. The CDR3 region has the DNA TGCAGCGTTGAACTGTACAATGAGCAGTTCTTC. Its translation is CSVELYNEQFF.

The rearrangement links TRBV7-9 to TRBJ1-5, with 8 bases that match TRBD1. Germline CDR1 SEHNR, CDR2 FQNEAQ (reference sequence). V was pared by 5 bases and J by 9 bases, with 12 bases of the junction left unmatched. This CDR3 has 15 amino acids. The CDR3 bases are TGTGCCAGCAGCAGAAACAGGGGGGGATTGGGGCCCCAGCATTTT. This codes for CASSRNRGGLGPQHF. Full variable domain (rest looked up from reference TRBV7-9 and TRBJ1-5): DTGVSQNPRHKITKRGQNVTFRCDPISEHNRLYWYRQTLGQGPEFLTYFQNEAQLEKSRLLSDRFSAERPKGSFSTLEIQRTEQGDSAMYLCASSRNRGGLGPQHFGDGTRLSIL.

This clone was detected a few times. This chain uses TRBV4-2 with TRBJ2-3; 9 nucleotides match TRBD2. The germline gives CDR1 LGHNA, CDR2 YNFKEQ. The CDR3 runs 14 residues. J was trimmed by 2 bases and V by 5 bases; bases with no gene match: 2. This CDR3 reads CASSGLAITDTQYF. Here the CDR3 DNA reads TGTGCCAGCAGCGGACTAGCGATCACAGATACGCAGTATTTT.

The J gene is TRBJ1-4, the V gene TRBV12-2; the table's TRBD1 call for D was not verified on the DNA. TRBV12-2 is annotated as a pseudogene. CDR3 length: 16 amino acids. The CDR3 protein is CASRLVGRTEKSKLFF. The CDR3 DNA reads as TGTGCAAGTCGCTTAGTTGGCAGGACAGAAAAGTCAAAACTGTTTTTT.

The chain is built from TRBV4-3 and TRBJ1-4, with TRBD1 as a possible D gene (5 bases). Germline V gene lookup returns CDR1 LGHNA and CDR2 YSLEER. CDR3 length: 16 amino acids. V was pared by 4 bases and J by 3 bases, with 15 bases between. In nucleotides, the CDR3 is TGCGCCAGCAGCCGCATGCAGGGTTTCCCTAATGAAAAACTGTTTTTT. Protein sequence: CASSRMQGFPNEKLFF.

The rearrangement joins TRBV28 to TRBJ1-1; 9 bases map to TRBD1. Germline values: CDR1 MDHEN, CDR2 SYDVKM. This CDR3 has 12 amino acids. V trimming: 6 bases; J trimming: 11 bases; junction bases outside the gene matches: 7. The CDR3, as DNA: TGTGCCAGCAGGAGACAGGGGGTTGTGGCTTTCTTT. As protein: CASRRQGVVAFF.

The rearrangement links TRBV6-1 to TRBJ2-3; D is unclear. The V end lost 1 base, the J end lost 1 base, and 9 bases lay between the germline ends. CDR1 and CDR2 (germline): MNHNS, SASEGT. CDR3 length equals 15 residues. CDR3 residues: CASSEDSTRTDTQYF. The CDR3 DNA reads as TGTGCCAGCAGTGAAGACAGTACTCGCACAGATACGCAGTATTTT.

The rearrangement uses TRBV9 and TRBJ1-1; D ambiguous. Germline V lookup: CDR1 SGDLS, CDR2 YYNGEE. Trimming took off 4 bases at V and 4 bases at J, with 20 bases between the two ends. This CDR3 is built from 16 residues. CDR3: CASSPLSEGRGTEAFF. Here the CDR3 DNA reads TGTGCCAGCAGCCCTCTATCGGAAGGGCGAGGCACTGAAGCTTTCTTT. Supplemented by reference TRBV9 and TRBJ1-1, the full variable domain reads DSGVTQTPKHLITATGQRVTLRCSPRSGDLSVYWYQQSLDQGLQFLIQYYNGEERAKGNILERFSAQQFPDLHSELNLSSLELGDSALYFCASSPLSEGRGTEAFFGQGTRLTVV.

The table lists this clone with a count of one. This sequence joins TRBV6-1 and TRBJ1-3; tentatively, D is TRBD1 (5 bases). The CDR3 contains 15 residues. Germline CDR1 and CDR2: MNHNS and SASEGT. V lost 5 bases to trimming and J lost 2 bases, with 13 bases between them. DNA of the CDR3: TGTGCCAGCAGTCGACAGTACGATCCTGGAAACACCATATATTTT. It encodes CASSRQYDPGNTIYF.

By its share, this clone is medium-sized. The chain carries TRBV6-5 and TRBJ1-4; tentatively, D is TRBD1 (6 bases). The CDR3 is made up of 13 amino acids. Between the trimmed V and J ends, which lost 6 bases and 5 bases, there was a span of 10 bases. CDR1 MNHEY and CDR2 SVGAGI come from the germline V gene. The CDR3 region has the DNA TGTGCCAGCAGATGGGACACCAATGAAAAACTGTTTTTT. It specifies CASRWDTNEKLFF.

The chain combines TRBV7-2 with TRBJ2-5, with a possible D match to TRBD2 (6 bases). The V end lost 7 bases, the J end lost 4 bases, and 13 bases lay between the germline ends. CDR1 is SGHTA, CDR2 FQGNSA, per germline. The CDR3 contains 13 residues. The CDR3 sequence: CASTIGGLETQYF. The CDR3 coding sequence is TGTGCCAGCACCATCGGGGGTTTAGAGACCCAGTACTTC.

The chain carries TRBV6-5 and TRBJ2-3; perhaps D is TRBD1 or TRBD2 (6 bases each). The V gene lost 2 bases and the J gene lost 5 bases, with 17 bases spanning the gap. CDR1 is MNHEY and CDR2 is SVGAGI in the germline V gene. The CDR3 length is 16 residues. DNA for the CDR3: TGTGCCAGCAGTTACGGGGGCGGAGGGCTTAGAGATACGCAGTATTTT. This gives the protein CASSYGGGGLRDTQYF.

V gene TRBV20-1 combines with J gene TRBJ1-2; D unresolved. V lost 6 bases and J lost 4, with 9 bases in between. This CDR3 region has 11 residues. CDR1 is DFQATT and CDR2 is SNEGSKA in the germline V gene (reference sequence). CDR3 sequence (DNA): TGCAGTGCCTGGCAGAGCTATGGCTACACCTTC. Its protein is CSAWQSYGYTF.

This rearrangement joins TRBV19 to TRBJ2-7; 10 bases fit TRBD2. The CDR3 loop spans 16 amino acids. Germline V gives CDR1 LNHDA, CDR2 SQIVND (reference sequence). V was clipped by 3 bases and J by 6 bases; unmatched bases: 11. CDR3 nucleotides: TGTGCCAGTAGTATGAAACCTAGCGGGAGAGGACTCGAGCAGTACTTC. As protein: CASSMKPSGRGLEQYF.

This CDR3 reads CAISELGPGHEQYF. The CDR3, as DNA: TGTGCCATCAGTGAATTGGGGCCTGGCCACGAGCAGTACTTC. This chain joins TRBV10-3 and TRBJ2-7; tentatively, D is TRBD1 (5 bases). This CDR3 region has 14 residues. From germline, CDR1 is ENHRY and CDR2 SYGVKD. V lost 3 bases to trimming and J lost 5 bases, with 14 bases between them.

V gene TRBV10-3 combines with J gene TRBJ2-7; 7 bases line up with TRBD1. The CDR3 length is 15 residues. The ends lost 4 bases at V and 0 bases at J; junction bases unmatched: 6. From germline, CDR1 is ENHRY and CDR2 SYGVKD. The CDR3 sequence is CAISAPTGDSYEQYF. DNA of the CDR3: TGTGCCATCAGTGCTCCCACAGGGGACTCCTACGAGCAGTACTTC.

The rearrangement uses TRBV19 and TRBJ1-5, with D hard to call. The CDR3 is made up of 13 amino acids. Per the germline V gene, CDR1 is LNHDA and CDR2 is SQIVND (reference sequence). V lost 9 bases to trimming and J lost 5 bases, with 14 bases between them. The CDR3: CASDGGRDQPQHF. The CDR3 DNA sequence: TGTGCCAGCGATGGAGGCAGAGATCAGCCCCAGCATTTT.

This clone has only one observation. The gene calls are TRBV5-4 and TRBJ1-3; D uncertain. Germline V lookup: CDR1 SGHNT, CDR2 YYREEE (reference sequence). This CDR3 is built from 16 residues. The ends were cut back, 1 base at V and 7 bases at J, with 18 bases in the middle. Written as DNA, the CDR3 is TGTGCCAGCAGCTTGCAACTAGGCCCCCTCGGTAACACCATATATTTT. Amino acids: CASSLQLGPLGNTIYF.

V and J are TRBV6-1 and TRBJ2-7; 10 bases map to TRBD2. Trimming at V came to 1 base and at J to 5 bases, leaving 5 bases not matched to a gene. Germline CDR1 reads MNHNS; CDR2 reads SASEGT. CDR3 length: 15 residues. Written as DNA, the CDR3 is TGTGCCAGCAGTGAAGGCCTAGCGGGAGTGAACGAGCAGTACTTC. Protein: CASSEGLAGVNEQYF.

This clone was recorded only once. As DNA, the CDR3 is TGTGCCAGCAATCCTAACCGGATTAATGAAAAACTGTTTTTT. It translates to CASNPNRINEKLFF. The gene calls are TRBV6-1 and TRBJ1-4; D gene ambiguous. The germline CDR1 and CDR2 sequences are MNHNS and SASEGT. The CDR3 is 14 residues long. The germline V and J ends were trimmed by 7 bases and 4 bases, with 13 bases remaining between them.

The chain has TRBV28 and TRBJ1-1; 10 bases map to TRBD1. Germline lookup yields CDR1 MDHEN and CDR2 SYDVKM. The V gene end was trimmed by 6 bases and the J gene end by 3 bases; junction bases not matched to a gene: 4. This CDR3 is 14 amino acids long. CDR3 nucleotides: TGTGCCAGCAGGACAGGGGGCGCCGACACTGAAGCTTTCTTT. Translating it yields CASRTGGADTEAFF.

V and J are TRBV4-2 and TRBJ2-5, with TRBD2 matching over 8 bases. Germline V gene sequence: CDR1 LGHNA, CDR2 YNFKEQ. Trimming took 1 base from V and 4 from J; bases not matched to a gene: 8. This CDR3 contains 16 residues. The CDR3 protein is CASSQGSGEIVETQYF. CDR3 coding DNA: TGTGCCAGCAGCCAAGGTAGCGGGGAGATAGTAGAGACCCAGTACTTC.